The 16 T cell receptor beta chains reported below all come from one sample, sequenced in a study of cytomegalovirus exposure and HLA in healthy donors. Primers included in the PCR were 60 Vbeta and 13 Jbeta primers. Produced via immunoSEQ multiplex PCR; TCRdb's table is partial and in-frame only. Of 100,000 to 150,000 clones listed, roughly 80% are singletons. The specimen was PBMCs. These receptors were obtained from a man aged 25 to 40 in good health and CMV-seropositive.

The chain combines TRBV9 with TRBJ2-1; TRBD2 is a possible D gene (5 bases). The CDR3 is 15 residues long. V was pared by 4 bases and J by 0 bases, with 11 bases between. Looked up from germline, CDR1 is SGDLS and CDR2 is YYNGEE. The CDR3 region is CASSPYSGSYNEQFF. CDR3 coding DNA: TGTGCCAGCAGCCCCTACAGCGGCTCCTACAATGAGCAGTTCTTC.

The chain employs TRBV25-1 and TRBJ1-1; D remains unclear. This CDR3 is 14 amino acids long. Trimming cost V 4 bases and J 1 base, with 10 bases left between them. Per germline, CDR1 MGHDK and CDR2 SYGVNS. CDR3 bases: TGTGCCAGCAGTGTGGCGGGGAAGAACACTGAAGCTTTCTTT. Translated, it gives CASSVAGKNTEAFF. Using reference TRBV25-1 and TRBJ1-1 for the parts outside the CDR3, the full variable domain is EADIYQTPRYLVIGTGKKITLECSQTMGHDKMYWYQQDPGMELHLIHYSYGVNSTEKGDLSSESTVSRIRTEHFPLTLESARPSHTSQYLCASSVAGKNTEAFFGQGTRLTVV.

The chain couples TRBV29-1 to TRBJ1-1; 7 bases match TRBD1. J lost 10 bases, V lost 5 bases, and 16 bases had no gene match. The CDR3 runs to 14 residues. Germline V gene lookup returns CDR1 SQVTM and CDR2 ANQGSEA. The CDR3 DNA reads TGCAGCGTTTTCATCAGATTTACAGGGGCCCCAGCTTTCTTT. This codes for CSVFIRFTGAPAFF.

The CDR3 DNA is TGTGCCAGCAATATACTAGCGGGGGGCCTACAAGAGACCCAGTACTTC. Translation gives CASNILAGGLQETQYF. The chain carries TRBV2 and TRBJ2-5; TRBD2 aligns across 12 bases. V lost 7 bases to trimming and J lost 2 bases; unmatched junction nucleotides: 8. This CDR3 has 16 residues. Germline CDR1 is SNHLY and CDR2 is FYNNEI.

The J gene is TRBJ1-1, the V gene TRBV7-8; D ambiguous. The germline gives CDR1 SGHVS, CDR2 FQNEAQ. This CDR3 is built from 13 residues. Trimming removed 8 bases from V and 7 bases from J, with 17 bases in between. This chain's CDR3 is CASLNPDTGEAFF. The CDR3, as DNA: TGTGCCAGCTTAAACCCCGACACCGGTGAAGCTTTCTTT.

The CDR3 sequence: CASSVGLGLGQETQYF. The CDR3 DNA sequence: TGTGCCAGCAGCGTAGGACTCGGACTAGGACAAGAGACCCAGTACTTC. The V and J genes are TRBV9 and TRBJ2-5; 7 nucleotides agree with TRBD2. CDR3 length equals 16 residues. Germline trimming cut 0 bases from V and 2 bases from J; bases unmatched to any gene: 7. Germline values: CDR1 SGDLS, CDR2 YYNGEE.

The CDR3 DNA reads as TGTGCCAGCAGCGTAGAGGCGGAATACTATGGCTACACCTTC. Its translation is CASSVEAEYYGYTF. The chain combines TRBV9 with TRBJ1-2; D gene uncertain. The CDR3 has 14 residues. Germline assignment: CDR1 SGDLS and CDR2 YYNGEE. The V and J ends lost 0 bases and 3 bases respectively, with 9 bases between them.

The chain joins TRBV27 to TRBJ2-7, with D maybe TRBD2 (5 bases). The V and J ends lost 1 base and 2 bases respectively, with 9 bases between them. Germline CDR1 reads MNHEY; CDR2 reads SMNVEV (reference sequence). This CDR3 is built from 14 residues. CDR3 bases: TGTGCCAGCAGTTTATTCACCGGGGCCTACGAGCAGTACTTC. Translated, it gives CASSLFTGAYEQYF.

This rearrangement joins TRBV6-4 to TRBJ2-3; 15 positions agree with TRBD2. The CDR3 sequence is 17 residues long. With 6 bases clipped from V and 5 bases from J, the junction kept 9 bases outside the gene matches. Per germline, CDR1 MRHNA and CDR2 SNTAGT. CDR3 nucleotides: TGTGCCAGCAGAGCAGGACTAGCGGGGGGGCCTGGAGATACGCAGTATTTT. Translating it yields CASRAGLAGGPGDTQYF.

The chain has TRBV13 and TRBJ2-7; D perhaps matches TRBD2 (5 bases). CDR1 PRHDT and CDR2 FYEKMQ come from the germline V gene (reference sequence). Trimming left V 3 bases short and J 0 bases short, with 9 bases between. The CDR3 has 14 residues. CDR3: CASSLRRASYEQYF. CDR3 sequence (DNA): TGTGCCAGCAGCTTGCGGCGGGCCTCCTACGAGCAGTACTTC. The whole variable domain, remainder taken from reference TRBV13 and TRBJ2-7, is AAGVIQSPRHLIKEKRETATLKCYPIPRHDTVYWYQQGPGQDPQFLISFYEKMQSDKGSIPDRFSAQQFSDYHSELNMSSLELGDSALYFCASSLRRASYEQYFGPGTRLTVT.

The chain combines TRBV19 with TRBJ1-1; D is uncertain. This CDR3 comprises 13 residues. CDR1 is LNHDA, CDR2 SQIVND, per germline (reference sequence). Trimming removed 4 bases at V and 1 base at J, with 7 bases between. The DNA of the CDR3 is TGTGCCAGTAGTACGGGGTGGAACACTGAAGCTTTCTTT. It is translated as CASSTGWNTEAFF.

The gene calls are TRBV21-1 and TRBJ1-5; TRBD1, the table's D call, was not compared with the DNA. TRBV21-1 is described as a pseudogene. There are 20 residues in the CDR3. CDR3 sequence reads: CASSKGAHSKGPYSNQPQHF. In nucleotides, the CDR3 is TGTGCCAGCAGCAAAGGGGCGCATAGCAAGGGGCCATATAGCAATCAGCCCCAGCATTTT.

Comment on this clone: A read error may account for a junction end that differs from germline. V usage is TRBV19 and J usage is TRBJ1-1, with 7 positions matching TRBD1. Germline-derived CDR1 and CDR2 are LNHDA and SQIVND (reference sequence). This CDR3 has 14 residues. The CDR3 DNA is TGTGCCAGTAGTATTAAGGGGGCGCGGACTGGAGCTTTCTTT. Translating it yields CASSIKGARTGAFF.

The gene calls are TRBV29-1 and TRBJ2-5; TRBD2 is a possible D gene (5 bases). Germline V gives CDR1 SQVTM, CDR2 ANQGSEA. V was cut by 2 bases and J by 8 bases, with 15 bases left in between. This CDR3 region has 13 residues. The CDR3 protein is CSVEMARGITQYF. CDR3 in DNA: TGCAGCGTTGAAATGGCCCGGGGAATCACCCAGTACTTC.

The gene calls are TRBV10-2 and TRBJ2-2, with D unclear. The germline gives CDR1 WSHSY, CDR2 SAAADI. The V end was cut by 6 bases, the J end by 6 bases, with 8 bases between. CDR3 length: 12 amino acids. The DNA of the CDR3 is TGCGCCAGCAGAACACCCGCCGGGGAGCTGTTTTTT. It is translated as CASRTPAGELFF.

The V call is TRBV11-2, the J call TRBJ2-5; possibly TRBD2 for D (5 bases). The CDR3 has 14 residues. The V and J ends lost 3 bases and 1 base respectively, with 9 bases between them. The germline CDR1 and CDR2 sequences are SGHAT and FQNNGV. The CDR3 spells CASSLARGQETQYF. The CDR3 DNA reads TGTGCCAGCAGCTTGGCCCGGGGCCAAGAGACCCAGTACTTC. The variable domain in full, completed from reference TRBV11-2 and TRBJ2-5, reads EAGVAQSPRYKIIEKRQSVAFWCNPISGHATLYWYQQILGQGPKLLIQFQNNGVVDDSQLPKDRFSAERLKGVDSTLKIQPAKLEDSAVYLCASSLARGQETQYFGPGTRLLVL.